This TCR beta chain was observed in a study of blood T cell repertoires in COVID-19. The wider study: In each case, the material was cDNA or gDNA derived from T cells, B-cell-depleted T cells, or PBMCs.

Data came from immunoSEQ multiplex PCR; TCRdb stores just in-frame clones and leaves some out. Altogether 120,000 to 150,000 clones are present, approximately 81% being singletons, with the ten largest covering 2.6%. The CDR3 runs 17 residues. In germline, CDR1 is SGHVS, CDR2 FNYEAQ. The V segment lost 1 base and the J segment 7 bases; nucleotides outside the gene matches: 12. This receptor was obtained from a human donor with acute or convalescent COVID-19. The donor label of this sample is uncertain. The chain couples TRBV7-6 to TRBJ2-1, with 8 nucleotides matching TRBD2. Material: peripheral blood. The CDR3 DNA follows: TGTGCCAGCAGCTTAGGGGGCGGGAGGCAGCGGGGTAATGAGCAGTTCTTC. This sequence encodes CASSLGGGRQRGNEQFF.